A single sample gave rise to the 18 T cell receptor beta chains below, sequenced in a study of T cell repertoires in cytomegalovirus infection. From the reads, TCRdb called clonotypes with MiXCR, one entry per CDR3 protein. Of about 490,000 distinct CDR3 sequences in the sample, around 11% were seen once. Sequences were obtained from PBMCs. These receptors were obtained from a human donor in good health (CMV status not recorded). Some clones in this sample may be carry-over from other donors' samples.

There are a few counts of this clonotype. The J gene is TRBJ2-7, the V gene TRBV18, with 9 bases identical to TRBD2. The CDR3 runs 15 residues. Trimming removed 6 bases from V and 2 bases from J; junction bases left unmatched: 8. CDR1 and CDR2 from the germline V gene are KGHSH and LQKENI. CDR3 amino acids: CASSPVTSGTYEQYF. The CDR3 bases are TGTGCCAGCTCGCCGGTGACTAGCGGTACCTACGAGCAGTACTTC.

Only a few counts were recorded for this clonotype. The genes are TRBV9 and TRBJ2-3; 9 bases align to TRBD2. The CDR3 covers 15 residues. V shed 5 bases, J shed 0 bases, and the junction held 4 bases outside the gene matches. The V gene's germline CDR1 is SGDLS and CDR2 YYNGEE. The CDR3 sequence is CASSAGLASTDTQYF. The CDR3 coding sequence is TGTGCCAGCAGTGCGGGACTAGCCAGCACAGATACGCAGTATTTT.

This clonotype has a count of ten or more. The genes are TRBV9 and TRBJ2-5; 8 nucleotides line up with TRBD1. Germline loops: CDR1 SGDLS, CDR2 YYNGEE. The CDR3 totals 15 residues. V gave up 0 bases and J gave up 2 bases; unmatched junction bases: 3. The CDR3 bases are TGTGCCAGCAGCGTAGAACAGGGGGATCAAGAGACCCAGTACTTC. Its protein is CASSVEQGDQETQYF.

This clonotype showed up many times. The chain links TRBV20-1 to TRBJ2-1; 7 nucleotides align to TRBD1. CDR3 size: 15 residues. CDR1 is DFQATT, CDR2 SNEGSKA, per germline (reference sequence). The V and J ends lost 1 base and 3 bases, in that order; junction bases with no gene match: 6. The CDR3 sequence is CSARVAGGSYNEQFF. DNA of the CDR3: TGCAGTGCTAGAGTAGCAGGGGGAAGCTACAATGAGCAGTTCTTC.

This clonotype was observed at least ten times. J is TRBJ1-5 and V is TRBV28; 10 bases are a match to TRBD1. Germline trimming cut 7 bases from V and 3 bases from J; bases unmatched to any gene: 6. The CDR3 is 15 amino acids. The germline V gene has CDR1 MDHEN and CDR2 SYDVKM. The CDR3 spells CASTRDRGYNQPQHF. The CDR3 nucleotides are TGTGCCAGCACCAGGGACAGGGGTTACAATCAGCCCCAGCATTTT.

This clonotype has at least ten counts. V is TRBV29-1 and J is TRBJ1-1; D not resolved. V was trimmed by 3 bases and J by 0 bases, leaving 11 bases between them. This CDR3 spans 14 amino acids. The germline gives CDR1 SQVTM, CDR2 ANQGSEA. The CDR3 spells CSVDGAGMNTEAFF. Written as DNA, the CDR3 is TGCAGCGTTGATGGTGCAGGCATGAACACTGAAGCTTTCTTT.

This clonotype appeared a few times. This chain connects TRBV7-9 to TRBJ1-2; TRBD1 might be the D (5 bases). V lost 5 bases to trimming and J lost 6 bases, with 16 bases between them. The CDR3 consists of 14 residues. The V gene's germline CDR1 is SEHNR and CDR2 FQNEAQ (reference sequence). The CDR3 loop is CASSLLDRSNGYTF. CDR3 nucleotides: TGTGCCAGCAGCCTTTTAGACAGATCGAATGGCTACACCTTC.

This clonotype has a handful of counts. The rearrangement joins TRBV6-2 or TRBV6-3 to TRBJ2-1; the match to TRBD2 covers 7 bases. V was clipped by 8 bases and J by 4 bases; unmatched bases: 11. The CDR3 runs to 15 residues. Looked up from germline, CDR1 is MNHEY and CDR2 is SVGEGT. The CDR3 region has the DNA TGTGCCAGCGGGGCTAGCGGTAAACATTACAATGAGCAGTTCTTC. Protein product: CASGASGKHYNEQFF.

The chain uses TRBV19 and TRBJ1-6, with D possibly TRBD1 on 6 matching bases. V was trimmed by 10 bases and J by 10 bases, leaving 17 bases between them. This CDR3 contains 13 residues. Looked up from germline, CDR1 is LNHDA and CDR2 is SQIVND (reference sequence). The DNA for the CDR3 is TGTGCCACTTCGACAGGATCTAACTCACCCCTCCACTTT. Translation: CATSTGSNSPLHF.

In its sample, this clonotype was seen many times. The chain couples TRBV28 to TRBJ2-3; 10 nucleotides line up with TRBD2. The germline V gene has CDR1 MDHEN and CDR2 SYDVKM. Trimming removed 2 bases from V and 5 bases from J; junction bases left unmatched: 4. The CDR3 runs to 15 residues. CDR3 DNA sequence: TGTGCCAGCAGTTTACAGCTAGCGGGAGTAGATACGCAGTATTTT. It encodes CASSLQLAGVDTQYF. Together with reference TRBV28 and TRBJ2-3, the CDR3 gives the full variable domain: DVKVTQSSRYLVKRTGEKVFLECVQDMDHENMFWYRQDPGLGLRLIYFSYDVKMKEKGDIPEGYSVSREKKERFSLILESASTNQTSMYLCASSLQLAGVDTQYFGPGTRLTVL.

Worth noting for this clonotype: This may come from a read error, since a much larger clone is one base off. The CDR3 nucleotides read TGTGTCAGCAGTTACAGGGGGCGGGATACTGAAGCTTTCTTT. It codes for CVSSYRGRDTEAFF. The chain links TRBV27 to TRBJ1-1, with 9 bases that match TRBD1. The germline gives CDR1 MNHEY, CDR2 SMNVEV (reference sequence). The CDR3 runs to 14 residues.

This clonotype was counted at least ten times. V usage is TRBV10-3 and J usage is TRBJ2-4; no reliable D call. The germline V and J ends were trimmed by 2 bases and 0 bases, with 11 bases remaining between them. Germline V CDR1 and CDR2: ENHRY, SYGVKD. This CDR3 region has 16 residues. This CDR3 is CAISERETLAKNIQYF. The CDR3 nucleotides read TGTGCCATCAGTGAGCGAGAGACCCTAGCCAAAAACATTCAGTACTTC.

The rearrangement links TRBV14 to TRBJ2-4; D ambiguous. The CDR3 is 13 amino acids. Germline V gene sequence: CDR1 SGHDN, CDR2 FVKESK. The V end was cut by 3 bases, the J end by 8 bases, with 11 bases between. The CDR3 region has the DNA TGTGCCAGCAGCCAGACGTACAGTTACATTCAGTACTTC. The encoded protein is CASSQTYSYIQYF. Full variable domain (outside the CDR3, taken from reference TRBV14 and TRBJ2-4): EAGVTQFPSHSVIEKGQTVTLRCDPISGHDNLYWYRRVMGKEIKFLLHFVKESKQDESGMPNNRFLAERTGGTYSTLKVQPAELEDSGVYFCASSQTYSYIQYFGAGTRLSVL.

There are many counts of this clonotype. The chain carries TRBV7-8 and TRBJ1-5; D is unclear. Trimming pared 1 base from V and 1 base from J, leaving 5 bases between. Germline V gene lookup returns CDR1 SGHVS and CDR2 FQNEAQ. The CDR3 has 14 amino acids. Here the CDR3 reads CASSLDRSNQPQHF. CDR3 in DNA: TGTGCCAGCAGCTTAGACCGGAGCAATCAGCCCCAGCATTTT. The full variable domain, completed using reference TRBV7-8 and TRBJ1-5, is GAGVSQSPRYKVAKRGQDVALRCDPISGHVSLFWYQQALGQGPEFLTYFQNEAQLDKSGLPSDRFFAERPEGSVSTLKIQRTQQEDSAVYLCASSLDRSNQPQHFGDGTRLSIL.

This clonotype appeared many times. The rearrangement links TRBV10-3 to TRBJ2-2; no definite D call. Germline values: CDR1 ENHRY, CDR2 SYGVKD. The V gene lost 8 bases and the J gene lost 2 bases, with 9 bases spanning the gap. The CDR3 totals 13 residues. CDR3 sequence: CAIPDPNTGELFF. In DNA form, the CDR3 reads TGTGCCATCCCGGACCCCAACACCGGGGAGCTGTTTTTT.

The rearrangement links TRBV9 to TRBJ2-7, with D maybe TRBD1 (7 bases). CDR1 SGDLS and CDR2 YYNGEE come from the germline V gene. The CDR3 has 14 residues. With 3 bases removed from V and 2 bases from J, the gap between germline ends came to 12 bases. In DNA, the CDR3 is TGTGCCAGCAGCGCGGGGGACAGACCCTACGAGCAGTACTTC. Its translation: CASSAGDRPYEQYF.

This clonotype came up many times. The V gene is TRBV5-1, the J gene TRBJ2-3; D is undetermined. This CDR3 spans 13 amino acids. V lost 5 bases and J 1 base, leaving 8 bases between the germline ends. Germline V gives CDR1 SGHRS, CDR2 YFSETQ. The CDR3 DNA reads as TGCGCCAGCAGAACGCCCGGCACAGATACGCAGTATTTT. Translation gives CASRTPGTDTQYF.

The table lists this clonotype with a few counts. The chain is built from TRBV29-1 and TRBJ2-3; TRBD2 matches 8 bases. This CDR3 spans 13 amino acids. V was clipped by 7 bases and J by 3 bases; unmatched bases: 6. The germline CDR1 and CDR2 sequences are SQVTM and ANQGSEA. CDR3 loop: CSADSGETDTQYF. The CDR3 nucleotides read TGCAGCGCTGATAGCGGGGAGACAGATACGCAGTATTTT.